The clone carrying this T cell receptor beta chain has just a few counts. Its antigen remains unknown. The entry originates in a study of identical twins. Points from the study as a whole: With abundant cord blood beta clonotypes, insertions were fewer; memory repertoires showed no such pattern. Some out-of-frame alpha sequences were shared by twins, and these showed excess low generation probability.

Template switching introduced a universal primer site, and the cDNA bore unique molecular identifiers. MiXCR, applied by TCRdb to the 5' RACE reads, yields one record per CDR3 protein. Altogether 700,000 to 950,000 distinct CDR3 sequences are present, roughly 12% being singletons, with the ten largest covering roughly 1.6%. Healthy Caucasian individuals made up all the donors. The same specimen was also included in a second study, on yellow fever vaccine responses in identical twins.

This sequence originates from a woman between 18 and 30 years old in good health. The sample was PBMCs.

The CDR3 protein is CSARAYWSNEQFF. DNA for the CDR3: TGCAGTGCTAGAGCCTACTGGAGCAATGAGCAGTTCTTC. The rearrangement joins TRBV20-1 to TRBJ2-1, with D uncertain. The germline V and J ends were trimmed by 1 base and 6 bases, with 10 bases remaining between them. The V gene's germline CDR1 is DFQATT and CDR2 SNEGSKA (reference sequence). This CDR3 has 13 residues.